Following are 11 T cell receptor beta chains from one sample sequenced in a study of T-cell reconstitution after alpha-beta-depleted transplantation in children. Using unique molecular identifiers, the investigators prepared the TCRbeta library. TCRdb reprocessed the PCR reads via MiXCR and lists one record per CDR3 protein. The sample includes 670,000 or so distinct CDR3 sequences, about 12% of them seen just once. The input for sequencing was PBMCs, taken before TCRalphabeta/CD19-depleted stem cell transplant. The receptors were sampled from a girl aged 2 to 10 with congenital amegakaryocytic thrombocytopenia, due to receive a stem cell transplant.

This chain uses TRBV5-1 with TRBJ1-1; no firm D call. CDR3 length: 13 residues. Germline V gene sequence: CDR1 SGHRS, CDR2 YFSETQ. V lost 3 bases to trimming and J lost 5 bases, with 11 bases between them. The DNA of the CDR3 is TGCGCCAGCAGCTCGTACGGGGAAACTGAAGCTTTCTTT. It translates to CASSSYGETEAFF.

This clonotype was counted between two and nine times. The chain has TRBV4-1 and TRBJ2-1; D ambiguous. V was pared by 1 base and J by 1 base, with 17 bases between. Germline-derived CDR1 and CDR2 are MGHRA and YSYEKL. The CDR3 is 18 amino acids. CDR3 DNA sequence: TGCGCCAGCAGCCAAGGGTGGGGAACAGACGAATCCTACAATGAGCAGTTCTTC. Its translation: CASSQGWGTDESYNEQFF.

The rearrangement joins TRBV7-3 to TRBJ1-6; D remains unclear. The CDR3 runs to 13 residues. The V and J ends lost 4 bases and 7 bases respectively, with 8 bases between them. CDR1 and CDR2 (germline): SGHTA, FQGTGA. The CDR3 here is CASSSQANSPLHF. DNA for the CDR3: TGTGCCAGCAGCTCGCAGGCAAATTCACCCCTCCACTTT.

This rearrangement joins TRBV5-1 to TRBJ2-1; D may correspond to TRBD1 or TRBD2 (5 bases each). V was shortened by 5 bases and J by 6 bases, with 15 bases between the two germline ends. Germline-derived CDR1 and CDR2 are SGHRS and YFSETQ. This CDR3 is built from 14 residues. This CDR3 is CASRPGTPLNEQFF. In DNA form, the CDR3 reads TGCGCCAGCAGGCCCGGGACCCCGCTCAATGAGCAGTTCTTC.

This clonotype was seen only a few times. The rearrangement joins TRBV15 to TRBJ2-1, with TRBD1 matching 8 bases. The CDR3 runs 17 residues. Germline V CDR1 and CDR2: LNHNV, YYDKDF (reference sequence). V lost 1 base, J lost 8 bases, and 13 bases stayed unmatched. As DNA, the CDR3 is TGTGCCACCAGCAGAGTGACCCTTGGCAGGGGGCGTTATGAGCAGTTCTTC. It is translated as CATSRVTLGRGRYEQFF.

This clonotype was counted between two and nine times. The rearrangement uses TRBV12-3 or TRBV12-4 and TRBJ2-5; 8 nucleotides line up with TRBD1. CDR3 length equals 14 residues. V was clipped by 6 bases and J by 4 bases; unmatched bases: 7. The CDR3 coding sequence is TGTGCCAGCAGACACAGGGGGAGCGTAGAGACCCAGTACTTC. Protein sequence: CASRHRGSVETQYF.

This clonotype was seen many times. The chain joins TRBV7-8 to TRBJ2-7; 8 nucleotides agree with TRBD2. The germline CDR1 and CDR2 sequences are SGHVS and FQNEAQ. The CDR3 is made up of 17 amino acids. The J segment lost 2 bases and the V segment lost 5 bases, leaving 14 bases of the junction unmatched. CDR3 sequence (DNA): TGTGCCAGCAGCCAGTCCCGGGAGGGCCTTATCACCTACGAGCAGTACTTC. Encoded protein: CASSQSREGLITYEQYF.

The table lists this clonotype with many counts. V is TRBV9 and J is TRBJ2-7; D is possibly TRBD2 (5 bases). Trimming removed 0 bases from V and 4 bases from J, with 14 bases in between. Per germline, CDR1 SGDLS and CDR2 YYNGEE. The CDR3 consists of 15 residues. This chain's CDR3 is CASSVDPSGDYEQYF. The CDR3 DNA sequence: TGTGCCAGCAGCGTAGATCCCAGCGGAGATTACGAGCAGTACTTC.

This clonotype was observed at least ten times. This chain links TRBV12-3 or TRBV12-4 with TRBJ2-5; weak D call: TRBD2 (5 bases). V gave up 6 bases and J gave up 4 bases, with 12 bases separating them. The CDR3 has 13 amino acids. The CDR3 region has the DNA TGTGCCAGCAGCAAGACTACCTCAGAGACCCAGTACTTC. This translates into CASSKTTSETQYF.

At least ten counts were recorded for this clonotype. The chain joins TRBV29-1 to TRBJ2-3; 9 nucleotides agree with TRBD2. CDR3 size: 13 residues. J was trimmed by 2 bases and V by 4 bases; bases with no gene match: 1. Germline CDR1 SQVTM, CDR2 ANQGSEA. CDR3 sequence reads: CSVGGRVTDTQYF. The CDR3 nucleotides read TGCAGCGTTGGCGGGAGGGTCACAGATACGCAGTATTTT.

This clonotype appeared many times. J is TRBJ1-5 and V is TRBV5-6, with D unclear. V gave up 4 bases and J gave up 2 bases, with 10 bases separating them. CDR3 length equals 14 residues. Germline V gene lookup returns CDR1 SGHDT and CDR2 YYEEEE. The CDR3 protein is CASSLSSGNQPQHF. As DNA, the CDR3 is TGTGCCAGCAGCCTCTCCAGCGGCAATCAGCCCCAGCATTTT.